This T cell receptor (beta chain) was found in a study of T cell responses to AZD1222 COVID-19 vaccine. Study outcomes and limitations: Spike as a whole was targeted by vaccine-associated CD4 TCRs, dominant at 160-218 and 743-854. Repertoire sampling happened only post peak T cell response. Nearly half of spike-specific TCRs reportedly go after variant regions that carry no mutations.

Assay: immunoSEQ multiplex PCR; the TCRdb copy retains only in-frame clones and omits some. The sample has under 150,000 clones, around 87% seen once. In this sample, this clone turned up a few times. What it binds is unknown. Germline V CDR1 and CDR2: SGDLS, YYNGEE. This CDR3 has 17 amino acids. V lost 0 bases and J 4 bases, leaving 16 bases between the germline ends. This clonotype was obtained from an adult in good health. The V and J genes are TRBV9 and TRBJ2-2; no clear D gene. Source: peripheral blood, taken on day 0 of AZD1222 vaccination. Written as DNA, the CDR3 is TGTGCCAGCAGCGTAGAGGAAGGCACCCTCTCCACCGGGGAGCTGTTTTTT. Translation gives CASSVEEGTLSTGELFF.